Included here is one TCR beta chain sequence, with context. Its recognized antigen is unknown. Base quality data are lacking; no much larger clone is found one base away. CDR1 and CDR2 are read off the germline V gene as SGHTA and FQGNSA. Including cysteine and phenylalanine, the CDR3 has 12 amino acids. Of the read, only the CDR3 DNA is kept; its 36 bases are in frame from base 1. Between the V and J ends, shortened by 5 bases and 3 bases respectively, the junction contains 8 bases. RNA was extracted using the RNeasy kit, and roughly 0.45 to 1 microgram was reverse transcribed with random hexamers. The immunoSEQ multiplex PCR assay, which covers 54 Vbeta and 13 Jbeta segments, was used to amplify TCR beta CDR3 regions. PCR amplification bias was corrected by using a synthetic template baseline for primer optimization and computational correction. Concerning the study's data processing: Only productive sequences were kept, with reads annotated to V, D and J genes according to IMGT and analyzed in immunoSEQ Analyzer. Clonality was calculated as one minus the Shannon entropy normalized by log2 of the number of productive unique sequences. For each patient and control, public and private clones were evaluated within the 100 most prevalent clones. Clones were defined as Susac-specific if absent from the healthy and MS cohorts, from 1052 published viral clones and from other ImmuneACCESS disease sequences. TCRdb trimmed public reads at Q25 via fastp, called clones via MiXCR and kept in-frame beta chains. Every entry covers one CDR3 protein and lists the most common genes and DNA from its rows. It is TCRdb's table, rather than the study itself, that gives the V and J calls and clone size. This sample holds hundreds of thousands of distinct CDR3 sequences; around 83% were observed only once. Of the sample, 0.11% falls within the top ten clones.

This sample was included in a study of CD8 T cells in Susac syndrome (dated by TCRdb to the late 2010s). The study in broad terms: Repertoire sequencing was used to test whether CD8+ T cell activation and differentiation in Susac syndrome was antigen driven. The study compared CD8+ T cell repertoire clonality among around 11 healthy donors, around 14 Susac syndrome patients and approximately 16 multiple sclerosis patients. The full study reports these points: The TCR sequencing and HLA analysis was acknowledged to have included a relatively small number of individuals.

Peripheral blood CD8+ and CD4+ T cells from healthy donors, Susac syndrome patients and multiple sclerosis patients were profiled using high-throughput TCR beta sequencing. The multiple sclerosis controls were treatment-naive patients whose relapsing-remitting disease, either stable or active, fulfilled the revised McDonald criteria. CD8+ TEMRA cells were enriched by FACS, while bulk CD8+ and CD4+ T cells were purified by magnetic negative isolation. Blood was collected in EDTA tubes and processed within 24 hours, with PBMCs isolated through density gradient centrifugation. PBMCs intended for TCR sequencing were cryopreserved in liquid nitrogen and thawed later in a water bath at 37 degrees C. The sorted or isolated CD4+, CD8+ and CD8+ TEMRA cells had a purity of 90% or higher.

This clonotype originated in a human donor with multiple sclerosis. The source material was CD8+ T cells from PBMCs. The receptor chain draws on TRBV7-2 and TRBJ2-7, and perhaps TRBD2 as D gene, on 6 matching bases. The CDR3 reads as follows: CASSGRRYEQYF. The nucleotides are TGTGCCAGCAGCGGGAGGCGCTACGAGCAGTACTTC.